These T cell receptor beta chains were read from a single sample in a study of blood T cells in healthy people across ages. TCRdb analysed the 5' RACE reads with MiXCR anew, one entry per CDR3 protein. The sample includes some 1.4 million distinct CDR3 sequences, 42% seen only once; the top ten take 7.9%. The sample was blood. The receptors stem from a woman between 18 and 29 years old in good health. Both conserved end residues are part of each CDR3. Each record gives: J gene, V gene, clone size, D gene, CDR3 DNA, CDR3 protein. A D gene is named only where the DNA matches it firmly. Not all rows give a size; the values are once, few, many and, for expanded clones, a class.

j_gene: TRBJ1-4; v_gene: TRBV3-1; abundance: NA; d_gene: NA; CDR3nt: TGTGCCAGCGGCTATTCTGCAACTAATGAAAAACTGTTTTTT; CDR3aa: CASGYSATNEKLFF
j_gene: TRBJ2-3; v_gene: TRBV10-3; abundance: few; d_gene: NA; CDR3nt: TGTGCCTCCGGGGACGGAGATACGCAGTATTTT; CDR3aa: CASGDGDTQYF
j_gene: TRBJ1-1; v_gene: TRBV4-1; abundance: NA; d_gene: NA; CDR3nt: TGCGCCAGCAGCCCTACAGGGAGGTACACTGAAGCTTTCTTT; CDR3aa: CASSPTGRYTEAFF
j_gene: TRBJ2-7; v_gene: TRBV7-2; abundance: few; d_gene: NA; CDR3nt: TGTGCCAGCAGCCGAGTAACTAGTAGCTCCTACGAGCAGTACTTC; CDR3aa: CASSRVTSSSYEQYF
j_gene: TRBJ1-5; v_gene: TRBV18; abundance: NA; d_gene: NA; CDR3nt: TGTGCCAGCTCAGCGGAAAGTACAGGGTCGACGCCCCAGCATTTT; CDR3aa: CASSAESTGSTPQHF
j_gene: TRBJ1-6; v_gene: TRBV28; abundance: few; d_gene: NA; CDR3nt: TGTGCCAGCAGTTCCCAGGGGCTAGGAAATTCACCCCTCCACTTT; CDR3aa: CASSSQGLGNSPLHF
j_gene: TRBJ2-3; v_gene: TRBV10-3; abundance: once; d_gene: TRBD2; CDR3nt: TGTGCCATCAGCGTAGCGGGGAGGACAGATACGCAGTATTTT; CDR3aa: CAISVAGRTDTQYF
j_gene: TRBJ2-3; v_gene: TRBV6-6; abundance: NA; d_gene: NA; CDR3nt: TGTGCCAGTCAGGACTCCACGCATCCGCAGTATTTT; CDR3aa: CASQDSTHPQYF
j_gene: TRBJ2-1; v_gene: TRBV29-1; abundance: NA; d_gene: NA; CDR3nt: TGCAGCGTTGACTTTAGCCGGGATGAGCAGTTCTTC; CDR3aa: CSVDFSRDEQFF
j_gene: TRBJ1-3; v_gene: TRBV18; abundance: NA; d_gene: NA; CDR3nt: TGTGCCAGCTCACGCGCGTCGAGCTCTGGAAACACCATATATTTT; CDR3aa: CASSRASSSGNTIYF
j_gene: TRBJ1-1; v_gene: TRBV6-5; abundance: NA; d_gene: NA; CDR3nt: TGTGCCAGCAGTTACGCGGACGCTCGGAACACTGAAGCTTTCTTT; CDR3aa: CASSYADARNTEAFF
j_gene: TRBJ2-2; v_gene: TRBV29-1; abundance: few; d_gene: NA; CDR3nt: TGCAGCGTTGCGGTATCTAACACCGGGGAGCTGTTTTTT; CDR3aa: CSVAVSNTGELFF
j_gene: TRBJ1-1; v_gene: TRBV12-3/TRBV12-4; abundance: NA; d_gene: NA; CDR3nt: TGTGCCAGCAGGTCTCCGGAGGGGGGGTCTGGTGAAGCTTTCTTT; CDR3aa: CASRSPEGGSGEAFF
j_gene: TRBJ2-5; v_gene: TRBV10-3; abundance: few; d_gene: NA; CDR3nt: TGTGCCATCAGTGGGGGGTGGGAGCAGTACTTC; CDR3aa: CAISGGWEQYF
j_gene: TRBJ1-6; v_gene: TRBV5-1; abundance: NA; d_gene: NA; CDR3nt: TGCGCCAGCAGCTCCGGGGGAGGGGGAGATTCACCCCTCCACTTT; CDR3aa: CASSSGGGGDSPLHF
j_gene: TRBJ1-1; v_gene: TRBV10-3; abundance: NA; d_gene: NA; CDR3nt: TGTGCCATCAGTGTTATTACGGGTGGGCACACTGAAGCTTTCTTT; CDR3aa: CAISVITGGHTEAFF
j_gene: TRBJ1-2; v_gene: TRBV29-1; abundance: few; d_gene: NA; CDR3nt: TGCAGCGTTGGGGCAGGGCTGAGTGGCTACACCTTC; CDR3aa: CSVGAGLSGYTF
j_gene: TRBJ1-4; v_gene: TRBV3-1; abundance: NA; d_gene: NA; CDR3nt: TGTGCCAGCAGCCAAGAAGGGGCCGTGCGTGAAAAACTGTTTTTT; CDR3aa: CASSQEGAVREKLFF
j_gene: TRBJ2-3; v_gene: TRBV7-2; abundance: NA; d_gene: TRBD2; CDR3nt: TGTGCCAGCAGCACCCTAGCGGGGGCACCCGATACGCAGTATTTT; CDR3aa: CASSTLAGAPDTQYF
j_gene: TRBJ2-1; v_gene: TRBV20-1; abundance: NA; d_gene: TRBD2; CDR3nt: TGCAGTGCTCCCGGCTCGGTGGGACTAGCGGGGGATGAGCAGTTCTTC; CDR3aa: CSAPGSVGLAGDEQFF
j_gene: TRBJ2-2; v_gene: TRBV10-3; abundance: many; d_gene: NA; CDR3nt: TGTGCCATCAGTAATGCGCTCCTGAGTTACGCGAACACCGGGGAGCTGTTTTTT; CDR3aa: CAISNALLSYANTGELFF
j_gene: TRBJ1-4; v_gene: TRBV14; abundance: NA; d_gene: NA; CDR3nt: TGTGCCAGCAGCCCCCCGGGCGGACTTAATGAAAAACTGTTTTTT; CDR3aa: CASSPPGGLNEKLFF
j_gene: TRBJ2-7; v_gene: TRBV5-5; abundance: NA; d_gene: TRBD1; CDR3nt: TGTGCCAGCAGCTTGGACAGGGGGATCGGCTCCTACGAGCAGTACTTC; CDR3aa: CASSLDRGIGSYEQYF
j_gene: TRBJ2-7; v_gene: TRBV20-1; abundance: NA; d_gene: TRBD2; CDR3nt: TGCAGTGCTAGAACCGGGGGGGCGTCCTACAATGAGCAGTACTTC; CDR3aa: CSARTGGASYNEQYF
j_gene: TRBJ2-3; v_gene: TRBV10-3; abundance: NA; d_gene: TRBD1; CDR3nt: TGTGCCATCGGACAGGGAACTAGCACAGATACGCAGTATTTT; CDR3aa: CAIGQGTSTDTQYF
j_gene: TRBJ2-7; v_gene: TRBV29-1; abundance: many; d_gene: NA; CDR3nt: TGCAGCGTTCGTTTGCAGTCCTACGAGCAGTACTTC; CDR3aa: CSVRLQSYEQYF
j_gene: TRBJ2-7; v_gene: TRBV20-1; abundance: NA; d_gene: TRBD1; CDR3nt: TGCAGTGCCGGATCCAGGGGATCCAGGGGGGAGCAGTACTTC; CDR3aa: CSAGSRGSRGEQYF
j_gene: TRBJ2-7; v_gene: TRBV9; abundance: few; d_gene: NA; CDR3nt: TGTGCCAGCAGCGTAGCGGCAGCTAGCCAGGACCAGTACTTC; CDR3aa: CASSVAAASQDQYF
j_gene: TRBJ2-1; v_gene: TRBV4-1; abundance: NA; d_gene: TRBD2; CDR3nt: TGCGCCAGCAGCCAAGATATCGGGCTAGCGGCCAATGAGCAGTTCTTC; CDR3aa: CASSQDIGLAANEQFF
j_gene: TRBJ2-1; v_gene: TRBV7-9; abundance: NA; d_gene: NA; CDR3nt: TGTGCCAGCAGCCCCCGTACGGGCTACTACAATGAGCAGTTCTTC; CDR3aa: CASSPRTGYYNEQFF
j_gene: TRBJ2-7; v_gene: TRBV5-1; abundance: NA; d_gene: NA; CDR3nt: TGCGCCAGCAGCGCTCAGGGTGGAAGGGGCGAGCAGTACTTC; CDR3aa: CASSAQGGRGEQYF
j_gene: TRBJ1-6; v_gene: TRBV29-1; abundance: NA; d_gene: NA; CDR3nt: TGCAGCGGCCCCCCCGAGTATAATTCACCCCTCCACTTT; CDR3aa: CSGPPEYNSPLHF
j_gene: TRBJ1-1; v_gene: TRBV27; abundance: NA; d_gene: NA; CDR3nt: TGTGCCAGCAGTTGGGGAGTGAACACTGAAGCTTTCTTT; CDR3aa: CASSWGVNTEAFF
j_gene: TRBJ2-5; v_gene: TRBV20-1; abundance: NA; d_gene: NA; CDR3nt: TGCAGTGTTGCCTGTACAGCCGAAGAGACCCAGTACTTC; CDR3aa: CSVACTAEETQYF
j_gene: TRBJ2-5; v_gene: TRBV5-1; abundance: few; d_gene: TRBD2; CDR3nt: TGCGCCAGCCACTCACTAGCGGGGCCTAACCAAGAGACCCAGTACTTC; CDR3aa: CASHSLAGPNQETQYF
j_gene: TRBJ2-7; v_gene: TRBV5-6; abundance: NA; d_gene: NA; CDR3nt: TGTGCCAGCAGCTTGAACAGCCTTACCTACGAGCAGTACTTC; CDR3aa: CASSLNSLTYEQYF
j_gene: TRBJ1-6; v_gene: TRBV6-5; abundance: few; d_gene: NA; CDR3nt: TGTGCCAGCAGTTACTCGGATAGGGCAAGCTCCTATAATTCACCCCTCCACTTT; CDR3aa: CASSYSDRASSYNSPLHF
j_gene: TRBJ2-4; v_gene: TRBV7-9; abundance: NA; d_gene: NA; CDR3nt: TGTGCCAGCAGCTTAGGCGCAGCCAAAAACATTCAGTACTTC; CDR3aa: CASSLGAAKNIQYF
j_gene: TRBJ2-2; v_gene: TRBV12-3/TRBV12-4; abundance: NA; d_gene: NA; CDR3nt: TGTGCCAGCAGTTTCTCCTTGTTCGCCGGGGAGCTGTTTTTT; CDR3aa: CASSFSLFAGELFF
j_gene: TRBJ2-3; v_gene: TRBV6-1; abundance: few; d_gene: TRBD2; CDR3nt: TGTGCCAGCACAACGTCGGGGGGAGATACGCAGTATTTT; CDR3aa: CASTTSGGDTQYF
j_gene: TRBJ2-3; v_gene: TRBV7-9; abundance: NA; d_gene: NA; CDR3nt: TGTGTCAGCAGCTTAGTCTCTGGGGTAGATACGCAGTATTTT; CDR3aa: CVSSLVSGVDTQYF
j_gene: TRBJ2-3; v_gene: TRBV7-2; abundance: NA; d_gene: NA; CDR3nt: TGTGCCAGCAGCTTAGGGTCACACACAGATACGCAGTATTTT; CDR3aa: CASSLGSHTDTQYF
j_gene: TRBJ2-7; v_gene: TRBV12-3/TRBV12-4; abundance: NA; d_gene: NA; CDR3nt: TGTGCCAGCAGTTTGGGCAGAATTACCTACGAGCAGTACTTC; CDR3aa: CASSLGRITYEQYF
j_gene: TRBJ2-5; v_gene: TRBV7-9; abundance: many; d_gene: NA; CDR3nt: TGCGCCAGCAGCCGCAACCAAGAGACCCAGTACTTC; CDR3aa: CASSRNQETQYF
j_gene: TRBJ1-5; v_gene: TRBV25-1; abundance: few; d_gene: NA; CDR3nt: TGTGCCAGCAGTGAATATGGGCAGCCCCAGCATTTT; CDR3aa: CASSEYGQPQHF
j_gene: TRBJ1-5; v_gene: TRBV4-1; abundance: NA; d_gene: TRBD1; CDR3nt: TGCGCCAGCAGTCGGGACAGGGGTTGGGATCAGCCCCAGCATTTT; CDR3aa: CASSRDRGWDQPQHF
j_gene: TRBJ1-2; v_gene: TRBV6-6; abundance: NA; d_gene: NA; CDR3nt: TGTGCCAGCAGTTACTCAGGCTACACCTTC; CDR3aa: CASSYSGYTF
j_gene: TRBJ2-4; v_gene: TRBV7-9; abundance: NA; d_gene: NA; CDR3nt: TGTGCCAGCAGCCTCCGGGGGCTGGATCTAGCCAAAAACATTCAGTACTTC; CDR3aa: CASSLRGLDLAKNIQYF
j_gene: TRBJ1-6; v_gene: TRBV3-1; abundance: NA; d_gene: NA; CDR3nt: TGTGCCAGCAGCGCAGAGAGCTCCTATAATTCACCCCTCCACTTT; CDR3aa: CASSAESSYNSPLHF
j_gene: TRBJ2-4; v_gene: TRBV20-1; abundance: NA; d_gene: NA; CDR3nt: TGCAGTGCCCCATTGAAGGGGGGCAAAAACATTCAGTACTTC; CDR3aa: CSAPLKGGKNIQYF
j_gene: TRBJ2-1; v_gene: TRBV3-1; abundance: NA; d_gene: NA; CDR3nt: TGTGCCAGCAGGCCCCGCCGGACTGGAATGTACGAGCAGTTCTTC; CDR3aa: CASRPRRTGMYEQFF
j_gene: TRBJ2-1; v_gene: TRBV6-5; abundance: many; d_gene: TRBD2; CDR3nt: TGTGCCAGCAGTACACTAGCGGGGGGGTACAATGAGCAGTTCTTC; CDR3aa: CASSTLAGGYNEQFF